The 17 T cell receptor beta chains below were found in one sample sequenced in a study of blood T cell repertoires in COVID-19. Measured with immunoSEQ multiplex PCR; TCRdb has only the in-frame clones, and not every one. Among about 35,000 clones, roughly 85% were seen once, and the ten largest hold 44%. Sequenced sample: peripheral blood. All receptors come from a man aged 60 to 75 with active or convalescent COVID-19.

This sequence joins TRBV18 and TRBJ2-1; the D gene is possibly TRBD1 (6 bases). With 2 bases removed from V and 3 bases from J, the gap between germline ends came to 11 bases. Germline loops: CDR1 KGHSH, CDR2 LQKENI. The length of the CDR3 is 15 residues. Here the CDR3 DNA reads TGTGCCAGCTCACCAATAGGGACAAACTACAATGAGCAGTTCTTC. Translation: CASSPIGTNYNEQFF.

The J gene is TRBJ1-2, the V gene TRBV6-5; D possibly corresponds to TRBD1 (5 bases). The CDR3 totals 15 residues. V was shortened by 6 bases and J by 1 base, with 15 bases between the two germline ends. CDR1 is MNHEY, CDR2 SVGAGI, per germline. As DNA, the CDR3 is TGTGCCAGCAGCCCCTGGGGGGAGGATAACTATGGCTACACCTTC. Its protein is CASSPWGEDNYGYTF.

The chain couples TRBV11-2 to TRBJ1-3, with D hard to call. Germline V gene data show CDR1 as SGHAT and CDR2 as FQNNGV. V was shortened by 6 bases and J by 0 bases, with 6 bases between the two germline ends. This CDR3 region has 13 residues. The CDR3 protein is CASRVSSGNTIYF. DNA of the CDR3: TGTGCCAGCAGGGTCAGCTCTGGAAACACCATATATTTT. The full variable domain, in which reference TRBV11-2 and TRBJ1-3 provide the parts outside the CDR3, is EAGVAQSPRYKIIEKRQSVAFWCNPISGHATLYWYQQILGQGPKLLIQFQNNGVVDDSQLPKDRFSAERLKGVDSTLKIQPAKLEDSAVYLCASRVSSGNTIYFGEGSWLTVV.

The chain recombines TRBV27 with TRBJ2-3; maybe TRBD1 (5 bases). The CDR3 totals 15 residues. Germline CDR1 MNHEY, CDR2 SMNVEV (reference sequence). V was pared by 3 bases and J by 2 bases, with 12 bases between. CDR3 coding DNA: TGTGCCAGCAGTTTCCGACAGCAATACACAGATACGCAGTATTTT. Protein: CASSFRQQYTDTQYF.

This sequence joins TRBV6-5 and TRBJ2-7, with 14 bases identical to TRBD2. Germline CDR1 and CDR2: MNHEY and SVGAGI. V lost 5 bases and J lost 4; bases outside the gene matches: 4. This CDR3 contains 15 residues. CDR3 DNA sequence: TGTGCCAGCAGTCAGGGACTAGCGGGAGCTTACGAGCAGTACGTC. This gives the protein CASSQGLAGAYEQYV.

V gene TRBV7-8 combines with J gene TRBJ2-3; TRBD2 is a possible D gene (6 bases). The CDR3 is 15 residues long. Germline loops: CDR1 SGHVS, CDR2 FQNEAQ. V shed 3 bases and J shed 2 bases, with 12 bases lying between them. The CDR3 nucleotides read TGTGCCAGCAGCTTTCAGCGGGTATCCACAGATACGCAGTATTTT. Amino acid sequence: CASSFQRVSTDTQYF.

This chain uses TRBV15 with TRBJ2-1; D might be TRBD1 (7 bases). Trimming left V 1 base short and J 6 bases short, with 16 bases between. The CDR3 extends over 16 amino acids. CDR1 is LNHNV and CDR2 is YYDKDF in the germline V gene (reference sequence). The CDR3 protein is CATSRVGRQGGNEQFF. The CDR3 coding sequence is TGTGCCACCAGCAGAGTAGGTAGGCAGGGGGGCAATGAGCAGTTCTTC. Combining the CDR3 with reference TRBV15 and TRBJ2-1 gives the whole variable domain DAMVIQNPRYQVTQFGKPVTLSCSQTLNHNVMYWYQQKSSQAPKLLFHYYDKDFNNEADTPDNFQSRRPNTSFCFLDIRSPGLGDTAMYLCATSRVGRQGGNEQFFGPGTRLTVL.

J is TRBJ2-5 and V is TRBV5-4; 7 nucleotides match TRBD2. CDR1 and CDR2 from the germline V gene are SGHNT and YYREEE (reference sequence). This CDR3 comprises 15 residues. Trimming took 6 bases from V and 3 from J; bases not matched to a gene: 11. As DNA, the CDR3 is TGTGCCAGCAACACCGGGGGAGGGAGAAAAGAGACCCAGTACTTC. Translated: CASNTGGGRKETQYF.

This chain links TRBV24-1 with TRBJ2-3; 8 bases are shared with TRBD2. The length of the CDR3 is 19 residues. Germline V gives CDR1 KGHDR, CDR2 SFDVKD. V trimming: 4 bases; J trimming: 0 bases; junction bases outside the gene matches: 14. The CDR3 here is CATSDPRGAGGPSTDTQYF. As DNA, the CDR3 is TGTGCCACCAGTGACCCTCGGGGGGCGGGGGGACCTAGCACAGATACGCAGTATTTT.

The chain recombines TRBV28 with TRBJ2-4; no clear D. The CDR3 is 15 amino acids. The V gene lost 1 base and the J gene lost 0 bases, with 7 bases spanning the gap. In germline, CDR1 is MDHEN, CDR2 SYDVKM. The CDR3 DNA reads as TGTGCCAGCAGTTTATCCGTCCTAGCCAAAAACATTCAGTACTTC. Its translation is CASSLSVLAKNIQYF.

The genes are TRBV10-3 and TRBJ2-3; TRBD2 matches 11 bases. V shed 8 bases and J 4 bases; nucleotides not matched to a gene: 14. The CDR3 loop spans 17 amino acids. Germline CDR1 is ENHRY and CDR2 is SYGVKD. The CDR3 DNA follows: TGTGCCATCTCCGGCAAACTAGCGGGGGAGAGGGCAGATACGCAGTATTTT. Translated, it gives CAISGKLAGERADTQYF.

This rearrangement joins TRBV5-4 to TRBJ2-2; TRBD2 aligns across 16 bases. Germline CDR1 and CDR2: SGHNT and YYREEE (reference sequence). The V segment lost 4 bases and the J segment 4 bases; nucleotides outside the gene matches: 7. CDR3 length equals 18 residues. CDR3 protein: CASSLGLAGGLGTGELFF. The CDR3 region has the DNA TGTGCCAGCAGCCTGGGACTAGCGGGGGGGCTTGGCACCGGGGAGCTGTTTTTT.

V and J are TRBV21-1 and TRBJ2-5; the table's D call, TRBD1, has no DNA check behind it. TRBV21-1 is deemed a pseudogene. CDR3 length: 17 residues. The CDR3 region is CASSKNRTGDLHETQYF. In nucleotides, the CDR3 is TGTGCCAGCAGCAAAAATAGGACAGGGGATCTCCACGAGACCCAGTACTTC.

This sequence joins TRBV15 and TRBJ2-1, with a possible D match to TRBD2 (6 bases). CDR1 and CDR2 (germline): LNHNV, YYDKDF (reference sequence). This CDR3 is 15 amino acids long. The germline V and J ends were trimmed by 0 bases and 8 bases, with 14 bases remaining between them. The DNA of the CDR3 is TGTGCCACCAGCAGAGATCAGGGCCCGGGGGATGAGCAGTTCTTC. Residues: CATSRDQGPGDEQFF.

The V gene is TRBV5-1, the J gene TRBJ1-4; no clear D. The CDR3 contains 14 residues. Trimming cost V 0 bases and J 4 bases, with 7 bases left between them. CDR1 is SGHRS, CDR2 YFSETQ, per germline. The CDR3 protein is CASSLGSGNEKLFF. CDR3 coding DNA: TGCGCCAGCAGCTTGGGGAGCGGTAATGAAAAACTGTTTTTT. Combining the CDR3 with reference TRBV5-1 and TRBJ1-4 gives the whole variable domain KAGVTQTPRYLIKTRGQQVTLSCSPISGHRSVSWYQQTPGQGLQFLFEYFSETQRNKGNFPGRFSGRQFSNSRSEMNVSTLELGDSALYLCASSLGSGNEKLFFGSGTQLSVL.

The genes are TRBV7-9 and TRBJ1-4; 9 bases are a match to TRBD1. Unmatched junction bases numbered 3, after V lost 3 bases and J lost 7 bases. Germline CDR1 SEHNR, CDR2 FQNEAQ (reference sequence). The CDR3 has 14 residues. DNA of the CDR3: TGTGCCAGCAGCTTGGGACAGGGCCCTGAAAAACTGTTTTTT. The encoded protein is CASSLGQGPEKLFF.

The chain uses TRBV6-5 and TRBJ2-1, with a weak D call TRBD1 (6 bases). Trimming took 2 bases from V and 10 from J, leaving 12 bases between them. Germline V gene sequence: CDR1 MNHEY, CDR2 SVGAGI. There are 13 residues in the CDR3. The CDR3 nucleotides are TGTGCCAGCAGTTACGGGGGCAGCACGGAGCAGTTCTTC. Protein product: CASSYGGSTEQFF.